Below are 19 T cell receptor beta chains sequenced from a single sample in a study of cytomegalovirus exposure and HLA in healthy donors. PCR amplification relied on 60 Vbeta primers (plus 13 Jbeta primers). Profiling relied on immunoSEQ multiplex PCR, and the TCRdb table lists in-frame clones only, not all of them. The repertoire holds some 80,000 clones, with approximately 62% as singletons. The sample comprised PBMCs. The receptor set was obtained from a male donor in good health and CMV-seropositive.

This chain uses TRBV15 with TRBJ1-5, with D possibly TRBD1 on 6 matching bases. The length of the CDR3 is 17 residues. Trimming stripped 2 bases from V and 3 bases from J, with 17 bases between. Germline-derived CDR1 and CDR2 are LNHNV and YYDKDF (reference sequence). For the CDR3, the DNA is TGTGCCACCAGCAGACCGGAAGAATGGGGGCTCAATCAGCCCCAGCATTTT. It encodes CATSRPEEWGLNQPQHF. The whole variable domain, filled in from reference TRBV15 and TRBJ1-5, reads DAMVIQNPRYQVTQFGKPVTLSCSQTLNHNVMYWYQQKSSQAPKLLFHYYDKDFNNEADTPDNFQSRRPNTSFCFLDIRSPGLGDTAMYLCATSRPEEWGLNQPQHFGDGTRLSIL.

The rearrangement uses TRBV28 and TRBJ2-1, with D possibly being TRBD2 (6 bases). CDR3 length: 15 amino acids. Germline assignment: CDR1 MDHEN and CDR2 SYDVKM. V was pared by 3 bases and J by 0 bases, with 9 bases between. The CDR3 reads CASSLGGTSYNEQFF. CDR3 DNA sequence: TGTGCCAGCAGTTTGGGCGGGACCTCCTACAATGAGCAGTTCTTC. Full variable domain (missing parts from reference TRBV28 and TRBJ2-1): DVKVTQSSRYLVKRTGEKVFLECVQDMDHENMFWYRQDPGLGLRLIYFSYDVKMKEKGDIPEGYSVSREKKERFSLILESASTNQTSMYLCASSLGGTSYNEQFFGPGTRLTVL.

The gene calls are TRBV5-1 and TRBJ1-1; 10 bases map to TRBD1. The CDR3 has 14 amino acids. The germline gives CDR1 SGHRS, CDR2 YFSETQ. V dropped 3 bases and J dropped 11; count of bases not matched to a gene: 10. The CDR3 sequence: CASSSGTGESDAFF. The CDR3 nucleotides read TGCGCCAGCAGCTCCGGGACAGGGGAATCGGACGCTTTCTTT.

This clone has only a few counts. The V gene is TRBV13, the J gene TRBJ2-2; a weak D match, TRBD1 (6 bases). Between the trimmed V and J ends, which lost 4 bases and 0 bases, there was a span of 12 bases. The CDR3 is 16 amino acids. CDR1 is PRHDT, CDR2 FYEKMQ, per germline (reference sequence). This CDR3 reads CASSSRQDPNTGELFF. DNA of the CDR3: TGTGCCAGCAGCTCCCGACAGGATCCGAACACCGGGGAGCTGTTTTTT. Together with reference TRBV13 and TRBJ2-2, the CDR3 gives the full variable domain: AAGVIQSPRHLIKEKRETATLKCYPIPRHDTVYWYQQGPGQDPQFLISFYEKMQSDKGSIPDRFSAQQFSDYHSELNMSSLELGDSALYFCASSSRQDPNTGELFFGEGSRLTVL.

The gene calls are TRBV7-2 and TRBJ2-7; D call uncertain. Per the germline V gene, CDR1 is SGHTA and CDR2 is FQGNSA. CDR3 size: 13 residues. V was trimmed by 3 bases and J by 3 bases, leaving 9 bases between them. CDR3 sequence (DNA): TGTGCCAGCAGCTTTGGCAGTAACTACGAGCAGTACTTC. Translation gives CASSFGSNYEQYF.

The genes are TRBV19 and TRBJ1-6, with TRBD1 matching 8 bases. V was clipped by 6 bases and J by 1 base; unmatched bases: 5. This CDR3 is built from 16 residues. CDR1 is LNHDA and CDR2 is SQIVND in the germline V gene (reference sequence). The DNA of the CDR3 is TGTGCCAGTAGGGACAGGGTAAGGTCCTATAATTCACCCCTCCACTTT. Its protein product is CASRDRVRSYNSPLHF.

This chain links TRBV7-6 with TRBJ1-2; D gene unclear. With 1 base removed from V and 4 bases from J, the gap between germline ends came to 7 bases. Germline V lookup: CDR1 SGHVS, CDR2 FNYEAQ. CDR3 length: 13 residues. CDR3 region: CASSLDFTYGYTF. The CDR3 DNA reads as TGTGCCAGCAGCTTAGACTTTACCTATGGCTACACCTTC.

The count of this clone is one. V gene TRBV11-2 combines with J gene TRBJ1-6; 10 bases are a match to TRBD1. After removal of 1 base from V and 4 bases from J, the junction contained 1 base not matched to a gene. Germline CDR1 is SGHAT and CDR2 is FQNNGV. The CDR3 extends over 16 amino acids. CDR3 sequence: CASSLGTGGYNSPLHF. The DNA of the CDR3 is TGTGCCAGCAGCTTAGGGACAGGGGGTTATAATTCACCCCTCCACTTT.

The chain employs TRBV2 and TRBJ2-1, with 10 nucleotides matching TRBD2. V trimming: 3 bases; J trimming: 3 bases; junction bases outside the gene matches: 5. The CDR3 consists of 16 residues. Germline CDR1 and CDR2: SNHLY and FYNNEI. The CDR3 coding sequence is TGTGCCAGCAGTGATCTTAGCGGGGGGATCTACAATGAGCAGTTCTTC. Its protein product is CASSDLSGGIYNEQFF.

The chain recombines TRBV13 with TRBJ2-1, with 7 bases aligning to TRBD1. V lost 3 bases, J lost 4 bases, and 12 bases stayed unmatched. Germline loops: CDR1 PRHDT, CDR2 FYEKMQ (reference sequence). This CDR3 has 17 residues. The CDR3 is CASSFILWDSAYNEQFF. CDR3 DNA: TGTGCCAGCAGCTTTATACTCTGGGACAGTGCATACAATGAGCAGTTCTTC.

This clone showed up just a few times. The chain combines TRBV25-1 with TRBJ2-1; D is unclear. Trimming removed 6 bases at V and 10 bases at J, with 13 bases between. The CDR3 has 12 amino acids. Germline V gene lookup returns CDR1 MGHDK and CDR2 SYGVNS. The CDR3, as DNA: TGTGCCAGCAGCGCGAATACCGAGGAGCAGTTCTTC. It codes for CASSANTEEQFF.

The chain combines TRBV30 with TRBJ1-2, with D perhaps matching TRBD1 (5 bases). The CDR3 is 10 residues long. The V end lost 3 bases, the J end lost 8 bases, and 7 bases lay between the germline ends. CDR1 GTSNPN and CDR2 SVGIG come from the germline V gene (reference sequence). Here the CDR3 reads CAWRRGGYTF. DNA of the CDR3: TGTGCCTGGAGAAGGGGCGGCTACACCTTC.

This clone was recorded a few times. The chain combines TRBV5-1 with TRBJ2-5; 12 bases are a match to TRBD1. The V gene end was trimmed by 3 bases and the J gene end by 3 bases; junction bases not matched to a gene: 9. The CDR3 totals 17 residues. Looked up from germline, CDR1 is SGHRS and CDR2 is YFSETQ. CDR3 bases: TGCGCCAGCAGCTCGGGGGCTGGGACAGGGGGCGAAGAGACCCAGTACTTC. This gives the protein CASSSGAGTGGEETQYF.

The gene calls are TRBV5-5 and TRBJ2-1; D gene ambiguous. V shed 2 bases and J shed 6 bases, with 9 bases lying between them. This CDR3 is 13 amino acids long. The germline gives CDR1 SGHKS, CDR2 YYEKEE (reference sequence). CDR3 nucleotide sequence: TGTGCCAGCAGCTTACGCCCCGGCAATGAGCAGTTCTTC. It translates to CASSLRPGNEQFF.

CDR3 bases: TGTGCCAGCAGCGTCAGGCAGGGGGTTGGGACTAACACCGGGGAGCTGTTTTTT. Encoded protein: CASSVRQGVGTNTGELFF. The chain uses TRBV9 and TRBJ2-2; tentative D call: TRBD1 (7 bases). Germline V CDR1 and CDR2: SGDLS, YYNGEE. The CDR3 is 18 residues long. V dropped 2 bases and J dropped 2 bases, with 19 bases sitting between them. The full variable domain, completed using reference TRBV9 and TRBJ2-2, is DSGVTQTPKHLITATGQRVTLRCSPRSGDLSVYWYQQSLDQGLQFLIQYYNGEERAKGNILERFSAQQFPDLHSELNLSSLELGDSALYFCASSVRQGVGTNTGELFFGEGSRLTVL.

The V call is TRBV19, the J call TRBJ2-3; TRBD2 is a possible D gene (5 bases). V lost 4 bases to trimming and J lost 6 bases, with 11 bases between them. The germline V gene encodes CDR1 LNHDA and CDR2 SQIVND (reference sequence). The CDR3 length is 13 residues. DNA of the CDR3: TGTGCCAGTAGTACCCTCATAGCGGATACGCAGTATTTT. This translates into CASSTLIADTQYF.

The chain uses TRBV7-9 and TRBJ2-6, with D maybe TRBD2 (6 bases). CDR1 and CDR2 from the germline V gene are SEHNR and FQNEAQ (reference sequence). V shed 3 bases and J shed 2 bases, with 8 bases lying between them. The CDR3 has 15 residues. The CDR3 DNA reads TGTGCCAGCAGCTTGTGGGGGGCTGGGGCCAACGTCCTGACTTTC. It yields the protein CASSLWGAGANVLTF.

This clone was seen only a few times. The gene calls are TRBV2 and TRBJ1-6, with 8 bases identical to TRBD1. From germline, CDR1 is SNHLY and CDR2 FYNNEI. The V and J ends lost 2 bases and 9 bases, in that order; junction bases with no gene match: 6. This CDR3 has 15 residues. The CDR3: CASSERGTGSSPLHF. The CDR3 region has the DNA TGTGCCAGCAGTGAAAGGGGGACAGGATCTTCACCCCTCCACTTT.

The DNA for the CDR3 is TGTGCCAGCAGCGCCTCACCCGGGACAGGGTTTCTGGCTTTCTTT. It is translated as CASSASPGTGFLAFF. The chain is built from TRBV9 and TRBJ1-1, with 9 positions matching TRBD1. V lost 3 bases, J lost 11 bases, and 14 bases stayed unmatched. Germline values: CDR1 SGDLS, CDR2 YYNGEE. There are 15 residues in the CDR3.